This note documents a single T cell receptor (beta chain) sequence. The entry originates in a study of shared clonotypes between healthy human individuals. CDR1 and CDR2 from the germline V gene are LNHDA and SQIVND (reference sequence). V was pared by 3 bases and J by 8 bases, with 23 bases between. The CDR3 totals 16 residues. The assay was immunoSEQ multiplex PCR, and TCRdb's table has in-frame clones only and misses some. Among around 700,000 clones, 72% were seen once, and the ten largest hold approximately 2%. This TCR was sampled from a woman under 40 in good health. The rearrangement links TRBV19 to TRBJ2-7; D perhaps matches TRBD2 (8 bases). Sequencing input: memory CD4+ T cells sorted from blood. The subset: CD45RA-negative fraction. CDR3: CASSMDGTAGLAQQYF. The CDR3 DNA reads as TGTGCCAGTAGTATGGATGGGACAGCCGGACTAGCCCAGCAGTACTTC.